A single sample is the source of the 7 T cell receptor beta chains below, sequenced in a study of blood T cell repertoires in COVID-19. Generated by immunoSEQ multiplex PCR, the TCRdb table keeps only in-frame clones and is missing some. In the table there are roughly 360,000 clones, around 87% of which are singletons. The sequencing input was PBMCs or T cells enriched from blood (not recorded which). The origin of the receptors is a young woman with acute COVID-19.

The genes are TRBV28 and TRBJ2-3; 11 positions agree with TRBD2. The V gene's germline CDR1 is MDHEN and CDR2 SYDVKM. J was trimmed by 4 bases and V by 1 base; bases with no gene match: 7. There are 17 residues in the CDR3. CDR3 DNA: TGTGCCAGCAGTTTATCCCTTGGGACTAGCGGAGCAGATACGCAGTATTTT. Translated: CASSLSLGTSGADTQYF. The variable domain in full, completed from reference TRBV28 and TRBJ2-3, reads DVKVTQSSRYLVKRTGEKVFLECVQDMDHENMFWYRQDPGLGLRLIYFSYDVKMKEKGDIPEGYSVSREKKERFSLILESASTNQTSMYLCASSLSLGTSGADTQYFGPGTRLTVL.

The J gene is TRBJ2-7, the V gene TRBV3-1 (or the pseudogene TRBV3-2); 9 nucleotides line up with TRBD2. V lost 4 bases to trimming and J lost 1 base; unmatched junction nucleotides: 8. In germline, CDR1 is LGHDT, CDR2 YNNKEL (reference sequence). CDR3 length: 16 residues. The CDR3 nucleotides are TGTGCCAGCAGCCGACAAACTAGCGGGCAATCCTACGAGCAGTACTTC. Protein product: CASSRQTSGQSYEQYF.

The chain has TRBV2 and TRBJ1-2; 9 bases map to TRBD1. CDR1 is SNHLY and CDR2 is FYNNEI in the germline V gene. The V and J ends lost 6 bases and 3 bases, in that order; junction bases with no gene match: 2. The CDR3 is made up of 13 amino acids. In nucleotides, the CDR3 is TGTGCCAGCAGACGGGACAGGGACTATGGCTACACCTTC. Translation: CASRRDRDYGYTF.

This sequence joins TRBV7-8 and TRBJ2-7; 7 positions agree with TRBD1. V was clipped by 7 bases and J by 0 bases; unmatched bases: 9. Germline lookup yields CDR1 SGHVS and CDR2 FQNEAQ. The CDR3 length is 15 residues. The CDR3 sequence is CASTSNRDSSYEQYF. The CDR3 DNA reads TGTGCCAGCACATCCAACAGGGACAGCTCCTACGAGCAGTACTTC.

The J gene is TRBJ2-5, the V gene TRBV28, with unresolved D. Per germline, CDR1 MDHEN and CDR2 SYDVKM. CDR3 length equals 11 residues. Trimming cost V 8 bases and J 5 bases, with 9 bases left between them. The CDR3 nucleotides read TGTGCCAGCCTGAGCCGGGAGACCCAGTACTTC. Its protein product is CASLSRETQYF.

The rearrangement links TRBV3-1 (or the pseudogene TRBV3-2) to TRBJ1-4, with D possibly matching TRBD1 (5 bases). There are 14 residues in the CDR3. With 6 bases removed from V and 8 bases from J, the gap between germline ends came to 16 bases. Germline loops: CDR1 LGHDT, CDR2 YNNKEL (reference sequence). The chain's CDR3 is CASSPQDKAEKLFF. CDR3 in DNA: TGTGCCAGCAGTCCACAGGACAAGGCAGAAAAACTGTTTTTT.

The chain's CDR3 is CASSFSTGHRNTEAFF. In DNA form, the CDR3 reads TGCGCCAGCAGCTTTTCTACAGGCCACCGGAACACTGAAGCTTTCTTT. The chain combines TRBV5-1 with TRBJ1-1; TRBD1 is a possible D gene (5 bases). This CDR3 contains 16 residues. The V gene's germline CDR1 is SGHRS and CDR2 YFSETQ. Between the trimmed V and J ends, which lost 2 bases and 1 base, there was a span of 15 bases.